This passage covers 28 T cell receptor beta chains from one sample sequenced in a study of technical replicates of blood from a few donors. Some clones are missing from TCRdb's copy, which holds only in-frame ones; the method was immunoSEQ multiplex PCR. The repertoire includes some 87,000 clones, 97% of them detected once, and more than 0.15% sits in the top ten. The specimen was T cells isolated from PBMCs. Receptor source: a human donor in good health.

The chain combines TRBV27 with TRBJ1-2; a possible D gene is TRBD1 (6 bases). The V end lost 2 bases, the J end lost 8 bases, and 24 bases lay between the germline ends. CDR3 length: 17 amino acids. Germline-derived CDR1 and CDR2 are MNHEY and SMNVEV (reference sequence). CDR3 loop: CASSLTAGTNVWGGYTF. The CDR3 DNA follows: TGTGCCAGCAGTTTAACGGCAGGGACAAATGTTTGGGGCGGCTACACCTTC.

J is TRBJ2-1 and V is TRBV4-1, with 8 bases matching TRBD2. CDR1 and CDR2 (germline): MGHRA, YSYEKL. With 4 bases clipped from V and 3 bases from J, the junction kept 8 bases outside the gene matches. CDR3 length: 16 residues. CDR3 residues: CASSRLTSGLYNEQFF. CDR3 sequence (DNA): TGCGCCAGCAGCCGCCTAACTAGCGGCCTCTACAATGAGCAGTTCTTC.

In DNA form, the CDR3 reads TGTGCCAGCACCCCGGGGGACAGGGGTTACGAGCAGTACTTC. It codes for CASTPGDRGYEQYF. The J gene is TRBJ2-7, the V gene TRBV9; 10 bases match TRBD1. The CDR3 runs 14 residues. Germline V gives CDR1 SGDLS, CDR2 YYNGEE. The trim removed 6 bases at V and 4 bases at J, leaving 7 bases unmatched.

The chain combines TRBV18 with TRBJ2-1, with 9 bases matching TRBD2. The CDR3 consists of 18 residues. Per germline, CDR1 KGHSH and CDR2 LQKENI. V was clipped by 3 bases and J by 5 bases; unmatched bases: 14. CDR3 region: CASSPLPDTGLAHNEQFF. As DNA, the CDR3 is TGTGCCAGCTCACCGTTACCTGATACGGGACTAGCCCACAATGAGCAGTTCTTC.

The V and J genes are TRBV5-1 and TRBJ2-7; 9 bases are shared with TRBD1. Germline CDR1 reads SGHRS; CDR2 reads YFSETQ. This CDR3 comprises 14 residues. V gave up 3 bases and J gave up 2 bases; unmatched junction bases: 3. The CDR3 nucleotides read TGCGCCAGCAGCTGGGGACAGGGCCCCTACGAGCAGTACTTC. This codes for CASSWGQGPYEQYF.

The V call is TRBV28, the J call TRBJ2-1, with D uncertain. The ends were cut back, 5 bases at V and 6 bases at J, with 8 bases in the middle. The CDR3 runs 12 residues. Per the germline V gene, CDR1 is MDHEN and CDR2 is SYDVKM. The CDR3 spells CASSPFPNEQFF. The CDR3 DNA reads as TGTGCCAGCAGTCCTTTCCCCAATGAGCAGTTCTTC.

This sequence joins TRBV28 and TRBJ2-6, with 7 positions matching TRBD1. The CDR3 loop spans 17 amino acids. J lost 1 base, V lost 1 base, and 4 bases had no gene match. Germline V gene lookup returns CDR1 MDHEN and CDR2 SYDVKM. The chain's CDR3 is CASSLSGGRSGANVLTF. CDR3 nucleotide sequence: TGTGCCAGCAGTTTATCAGGGGGAAGGTCTGGGGCCAACGTCCTGACTTTC.

CDR3 sequence (DNA): TGTGCCAGCAGGGCGACACTGGGGGGCTATGGCTACACCTTC. Its protein is CASRATLGGYGYTF. The chain employs TRBV2 and TRBJ1-2; D perhaps matches TRBD1 (5 bases). Trimming cost V 6 bases and J 4 bases, with 15 bases left between them. The germline gives CDR1 SNHLY, CDR2 FYNNEI. The CDR3 spans 14 residues.

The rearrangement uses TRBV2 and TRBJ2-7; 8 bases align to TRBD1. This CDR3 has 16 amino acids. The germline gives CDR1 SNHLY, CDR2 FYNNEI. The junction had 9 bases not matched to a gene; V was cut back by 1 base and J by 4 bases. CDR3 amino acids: CASSEVAQGGRYEQYF. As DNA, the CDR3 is TGTGCCAGCAGTGAAGTAGCACAGGGGGGCAGGTACGAGCAGTACTTC.

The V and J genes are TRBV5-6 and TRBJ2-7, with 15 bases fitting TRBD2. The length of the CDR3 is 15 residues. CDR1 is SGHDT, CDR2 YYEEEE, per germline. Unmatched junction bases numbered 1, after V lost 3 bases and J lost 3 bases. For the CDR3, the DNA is TGTGCCAGCAGCTGGGGACTAGCGGGAGGCTACGAGCAGTACTTC. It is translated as CASSWGLAGGYEQYF.

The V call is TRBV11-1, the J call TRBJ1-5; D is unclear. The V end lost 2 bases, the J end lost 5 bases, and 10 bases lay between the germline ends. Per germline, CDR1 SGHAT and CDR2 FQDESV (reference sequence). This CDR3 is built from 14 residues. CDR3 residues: CASSLRGIDQPQHF. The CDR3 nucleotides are TGTGCCAGCAGCTTAAGAGGGATCGATCAGCCCCAGCATTTT.

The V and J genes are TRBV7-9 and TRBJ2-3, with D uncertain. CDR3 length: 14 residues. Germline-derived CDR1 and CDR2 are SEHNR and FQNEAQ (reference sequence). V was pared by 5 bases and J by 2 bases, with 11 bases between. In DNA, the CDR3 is TGTGCCAGCAGCCCCGTGGAGATCACAGATACGCAGTATTTT. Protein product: CASSPVEITDTQYF.

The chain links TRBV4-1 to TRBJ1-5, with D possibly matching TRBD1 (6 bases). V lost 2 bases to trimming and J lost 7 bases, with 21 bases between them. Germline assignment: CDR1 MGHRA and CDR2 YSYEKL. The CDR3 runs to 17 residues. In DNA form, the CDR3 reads TGCGCCAGCAGCCAATCAGGACTGGGCAGGGGCGCGCAGCCCCAGCATTTT. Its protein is CASSQSGLGRGAQPQHF.

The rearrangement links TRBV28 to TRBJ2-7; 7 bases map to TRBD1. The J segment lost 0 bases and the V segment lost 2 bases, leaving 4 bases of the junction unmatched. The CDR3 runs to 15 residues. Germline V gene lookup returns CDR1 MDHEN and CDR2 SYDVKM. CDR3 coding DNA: TGTGCCAGCAGTTTAGGTGGACAGGCCTCCTACGAGCAGTACTTC. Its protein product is CASSLGGQASYEQYF.

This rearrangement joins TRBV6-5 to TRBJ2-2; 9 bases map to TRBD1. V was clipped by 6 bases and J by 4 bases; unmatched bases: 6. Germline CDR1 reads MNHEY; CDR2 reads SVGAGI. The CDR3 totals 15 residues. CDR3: CASRLQGASTGELFF. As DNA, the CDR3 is TGTGCCAGCAGACTACAGGGGGCGAGCACCGGGGAGCTGTTTTTT.

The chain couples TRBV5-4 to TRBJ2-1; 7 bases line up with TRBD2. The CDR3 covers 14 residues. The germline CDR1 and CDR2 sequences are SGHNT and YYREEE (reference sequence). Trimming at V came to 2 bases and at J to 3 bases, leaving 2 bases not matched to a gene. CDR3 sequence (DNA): TGTGCCAGCAGCTTCGAGCGGGGCTACAATGAGCAGTTCTTC. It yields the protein CASSFERGYNEQFF.

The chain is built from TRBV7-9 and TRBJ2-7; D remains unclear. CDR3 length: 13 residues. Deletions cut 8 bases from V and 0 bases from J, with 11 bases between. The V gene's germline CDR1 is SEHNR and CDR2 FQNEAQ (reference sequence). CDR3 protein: CASQAPVSYEQYF. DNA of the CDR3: TGTGCCAGCCAGGCACCGGTCTCCTACGAGCAGTACTTC.

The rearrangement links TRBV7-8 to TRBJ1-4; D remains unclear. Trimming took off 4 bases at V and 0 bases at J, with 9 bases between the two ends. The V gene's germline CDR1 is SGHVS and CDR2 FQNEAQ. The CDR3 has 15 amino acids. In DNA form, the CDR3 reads TGTGCCAGCAGCTCCAGGACTTCAACTAATGAAAAACTGTTTTTT. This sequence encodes CASSSRTSTNEKLFF.

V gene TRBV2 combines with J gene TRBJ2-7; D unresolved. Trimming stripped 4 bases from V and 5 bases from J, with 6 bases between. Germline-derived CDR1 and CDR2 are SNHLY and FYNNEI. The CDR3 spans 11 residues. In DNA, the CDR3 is TGTGCCAGCAGTGTAGTCCACGAGCAGTACTTC. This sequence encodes CASSVVHEQYF.

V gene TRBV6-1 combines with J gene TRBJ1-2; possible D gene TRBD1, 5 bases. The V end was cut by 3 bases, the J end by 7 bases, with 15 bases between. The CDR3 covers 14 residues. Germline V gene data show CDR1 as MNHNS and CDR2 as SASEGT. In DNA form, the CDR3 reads TGTGCCAGCAGTGATAGAGCTCAGGGTGTTGGCTACACCTTC. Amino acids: CASSDRAQGVGYTF.

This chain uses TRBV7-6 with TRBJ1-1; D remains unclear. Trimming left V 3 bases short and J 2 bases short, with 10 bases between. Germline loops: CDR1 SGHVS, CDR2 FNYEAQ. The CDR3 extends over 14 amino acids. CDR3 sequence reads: CASSFNQANTEAFF. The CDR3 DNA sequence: TGTGCCAGCAGCTTCAACCAGGCCAACACTGAAGCTTTCTTT.

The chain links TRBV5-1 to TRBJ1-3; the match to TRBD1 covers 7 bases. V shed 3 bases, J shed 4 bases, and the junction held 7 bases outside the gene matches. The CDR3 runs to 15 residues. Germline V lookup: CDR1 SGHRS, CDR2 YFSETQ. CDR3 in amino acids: CASSSTGAAGNTIYF. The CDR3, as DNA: TGCGCCAGCAGCTCAACAGGGGCGGCCGGAAACACCATATATTTT.

The CDR3 DNA sequence: TGTGCCAGCAGGGCGGTGAGGGGCAATCAGCCCCAGCATTTT. Protein: CASRAVRGNQPQHF. The V call is TRBV27, the J call TRBJ1-5, with D unresolved. In germline, CDR1 is MNHEY, CDR2 SMNVEV (reference sequence). V dropped 6 bases and J dropped 2 bases, with 11 bases sitting between them. This CDR3 has 14 residues.

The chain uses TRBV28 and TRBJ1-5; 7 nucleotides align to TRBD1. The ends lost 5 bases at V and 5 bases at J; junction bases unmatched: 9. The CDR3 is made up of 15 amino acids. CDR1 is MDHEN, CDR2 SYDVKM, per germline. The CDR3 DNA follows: TGTGCCAGCAGTGCCTCGACAGGGTTCGATCAGCCCCAGCATTTT. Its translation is CASSASTGFDQPQHF.

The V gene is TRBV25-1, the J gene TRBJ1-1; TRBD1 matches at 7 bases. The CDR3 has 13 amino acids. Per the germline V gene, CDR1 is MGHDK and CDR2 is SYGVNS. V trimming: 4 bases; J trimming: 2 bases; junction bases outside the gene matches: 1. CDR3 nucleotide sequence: TGTGCCAGCAGTGGACAGGGAAACACTGAAGCTTTCTTT. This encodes CASSGQGNTEAFF.

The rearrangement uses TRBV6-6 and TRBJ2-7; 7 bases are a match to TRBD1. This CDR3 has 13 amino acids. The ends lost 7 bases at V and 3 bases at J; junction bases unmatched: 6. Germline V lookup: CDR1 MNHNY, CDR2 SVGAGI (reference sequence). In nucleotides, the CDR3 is TGTGCCAGCACCGGGGACAGCAACTACGAGCAGTACTTC. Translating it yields CASTGDSNYEQYF.

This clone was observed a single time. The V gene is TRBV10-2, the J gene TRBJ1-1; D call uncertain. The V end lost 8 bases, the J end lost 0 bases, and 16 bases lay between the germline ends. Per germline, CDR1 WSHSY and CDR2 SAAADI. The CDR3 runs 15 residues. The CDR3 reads CASFTVLTMNTEAFF. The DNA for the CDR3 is TGCGCCAGCTTTACGGTTCTTACCATGAACACTGAAGCTTTCTTT.

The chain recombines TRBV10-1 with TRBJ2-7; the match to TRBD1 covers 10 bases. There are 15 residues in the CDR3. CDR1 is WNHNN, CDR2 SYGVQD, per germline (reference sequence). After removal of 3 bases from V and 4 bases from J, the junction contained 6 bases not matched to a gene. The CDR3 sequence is CASSEPGTGEYEQYF. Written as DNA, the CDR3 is TGCGCCAGCAGTGAACCGGGGACAGGGGAGTACGAGCAGTACTTC.